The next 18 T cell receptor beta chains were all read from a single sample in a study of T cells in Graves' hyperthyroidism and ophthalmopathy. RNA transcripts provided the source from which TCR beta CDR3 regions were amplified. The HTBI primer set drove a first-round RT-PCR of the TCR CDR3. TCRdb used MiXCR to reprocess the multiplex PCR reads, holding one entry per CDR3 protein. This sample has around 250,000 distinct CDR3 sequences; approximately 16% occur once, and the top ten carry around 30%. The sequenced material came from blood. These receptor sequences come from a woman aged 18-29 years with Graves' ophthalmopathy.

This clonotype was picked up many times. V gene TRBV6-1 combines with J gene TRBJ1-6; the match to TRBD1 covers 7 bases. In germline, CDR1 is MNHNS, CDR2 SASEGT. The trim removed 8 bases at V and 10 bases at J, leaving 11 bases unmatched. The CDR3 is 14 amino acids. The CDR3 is CASENTGDGSPLHF. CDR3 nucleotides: TGTGCCAGCGAGAACACAGGGGATGGATCACCCCTCCACTTT.

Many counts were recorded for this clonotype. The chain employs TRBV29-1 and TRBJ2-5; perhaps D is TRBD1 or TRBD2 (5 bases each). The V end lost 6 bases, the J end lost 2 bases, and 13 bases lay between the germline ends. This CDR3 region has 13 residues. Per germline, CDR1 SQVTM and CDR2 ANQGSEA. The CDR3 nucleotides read TGCAGCGTCAAAAGGGACGGTCAAGAGACCCAGTACTTC. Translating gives CSVKRDGQETQYF.

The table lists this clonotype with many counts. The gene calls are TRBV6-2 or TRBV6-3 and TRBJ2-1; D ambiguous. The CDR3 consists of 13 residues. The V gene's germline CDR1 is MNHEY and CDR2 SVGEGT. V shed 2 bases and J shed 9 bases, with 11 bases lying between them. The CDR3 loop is CASSYKLEFEQFF. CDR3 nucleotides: TGTGCCAGCAGTTACAAGCTGGAATTTGAGCAGTTCTTC.

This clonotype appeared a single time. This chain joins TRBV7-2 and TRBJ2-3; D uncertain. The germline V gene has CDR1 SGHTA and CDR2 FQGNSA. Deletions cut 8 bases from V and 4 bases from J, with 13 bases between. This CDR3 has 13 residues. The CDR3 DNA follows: TGTGCCAGCCGGCCCGGTCGCGCAGATACGCAGTATTTT. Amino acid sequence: CASRPGRADTQYF.

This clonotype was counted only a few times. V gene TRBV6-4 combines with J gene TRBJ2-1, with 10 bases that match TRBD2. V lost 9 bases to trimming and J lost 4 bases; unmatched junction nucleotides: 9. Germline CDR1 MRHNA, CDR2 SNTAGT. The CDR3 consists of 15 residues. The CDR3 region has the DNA TGTGCCAGTCAATGCGGGACTAGCGAGTACAATGAGCAGTTCTTC. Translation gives CASQCGTSEYNEQFF.

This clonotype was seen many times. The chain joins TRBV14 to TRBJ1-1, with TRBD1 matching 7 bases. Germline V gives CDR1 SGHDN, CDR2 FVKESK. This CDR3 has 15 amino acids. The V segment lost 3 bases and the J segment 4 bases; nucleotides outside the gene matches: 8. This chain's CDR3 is CASSQSNRGSTEAFF. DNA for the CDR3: TGTGCCAGCAGCCAGAGCAACAGGGGAAGCACTGAAGCTTTCTTT.

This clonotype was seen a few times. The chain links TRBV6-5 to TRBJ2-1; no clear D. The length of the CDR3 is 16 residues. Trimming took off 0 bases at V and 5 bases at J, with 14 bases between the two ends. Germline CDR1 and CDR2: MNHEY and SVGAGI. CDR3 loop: CASSYSFRLSDNEQFF. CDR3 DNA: TGTGCCAGCAGTTACTCGTTTAGGTTAAGTGACAATGAGCAGTTCTTC.

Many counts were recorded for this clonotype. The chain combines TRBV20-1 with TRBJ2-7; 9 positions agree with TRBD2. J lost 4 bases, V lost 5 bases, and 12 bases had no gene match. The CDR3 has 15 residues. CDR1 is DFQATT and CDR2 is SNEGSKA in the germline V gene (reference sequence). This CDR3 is CSARRLADTSYEQYF. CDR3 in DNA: TGCAGTGCTCGCCGACTAGCGGATACGAGTTACGAGCAGTACTTC.

CDR3 nucleotide sequence: TGTGCCAGCAGCTTGGGATATTCTGGGGGCTACCCCGGGAACAATGAGCAGTTCTTC. As protein: CASSLGYSGGYPGNNEQFF. The rearrangement joins TRBV5-6 to TRBJ2-1; possibly TRBD1 for D (6 bases). V was pared by 0 bases and J by 5 bases, with 24 bases between. The CDR3 runs to 19 residues. From germline, CDR1 is SGHDT and CDR2 YYEEEE.

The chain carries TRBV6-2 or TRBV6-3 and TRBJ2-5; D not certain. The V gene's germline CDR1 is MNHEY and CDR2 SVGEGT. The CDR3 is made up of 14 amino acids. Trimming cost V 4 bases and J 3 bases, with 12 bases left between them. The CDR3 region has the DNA TGTGCCAGCAGTTTTAACGCCCTGGAAGAGACCCAGTACTTC. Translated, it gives CASSFNALEETQYF.

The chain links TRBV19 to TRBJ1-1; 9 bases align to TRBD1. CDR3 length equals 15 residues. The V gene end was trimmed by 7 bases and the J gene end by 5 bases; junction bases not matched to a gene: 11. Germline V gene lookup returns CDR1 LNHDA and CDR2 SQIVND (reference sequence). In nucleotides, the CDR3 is TGTGCCAGTACCGGGACAGGGCTGGGGTGGACTGAAGCTTTCTTT. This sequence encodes CASTGTGLGWTEAFF.

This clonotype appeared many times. For the CDR3, the DNA is TGTGCCAGCAGCCACGGGCGTCTGGGCGGGTTTATAGAGACCCAGTACTTC. Encoded protein: CASSHGRLGGFIETQYF. The chain couples TRBV3-1 to TRBJ2-5; possibly TRBD2 for D (5 bases). The CDR3 runs 17 residues. Germline CDR1 reads LGHDT; CDR2 reads YNNKEL (reference sequence). The V end lost 3 bases, the J end lost 4 bases, and 21 bases lay between the germline ends.

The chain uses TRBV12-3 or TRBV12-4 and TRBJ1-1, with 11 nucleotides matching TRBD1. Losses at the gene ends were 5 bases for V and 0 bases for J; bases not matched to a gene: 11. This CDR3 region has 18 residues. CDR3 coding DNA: TGTGCCAGCAGTCAATGGGACAGGGGGTGGCCCTTGAACACTGAAGCTTTCTTT. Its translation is CASSQWDRGWPLNTEAFF.

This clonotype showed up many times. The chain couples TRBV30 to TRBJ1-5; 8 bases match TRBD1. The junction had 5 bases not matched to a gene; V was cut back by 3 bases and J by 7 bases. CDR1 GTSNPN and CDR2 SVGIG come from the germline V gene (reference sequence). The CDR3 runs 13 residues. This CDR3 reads CAWSTGGRQPQHF. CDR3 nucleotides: TGTGCCTGGAGCACAGGGGGAAGGCAGCCCCAGCATTTT.

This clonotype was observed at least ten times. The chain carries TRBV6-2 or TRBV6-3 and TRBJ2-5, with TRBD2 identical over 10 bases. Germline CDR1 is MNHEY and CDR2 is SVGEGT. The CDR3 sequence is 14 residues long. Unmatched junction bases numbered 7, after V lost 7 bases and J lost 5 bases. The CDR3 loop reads CASTTGTSVETQYF. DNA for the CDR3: TGTGCCAGCACCACCGGGACTAGCGTTGAGACCCAGTACTTC.

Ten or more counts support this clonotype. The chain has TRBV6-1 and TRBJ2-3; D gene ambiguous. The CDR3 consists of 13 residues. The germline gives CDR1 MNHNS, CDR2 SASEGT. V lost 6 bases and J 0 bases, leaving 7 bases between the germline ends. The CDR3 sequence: CASRVTSTDTQYF. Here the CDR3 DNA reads TGTGCCAGCAGAGTAACTAGCACAGATACGCAGTATTTT.

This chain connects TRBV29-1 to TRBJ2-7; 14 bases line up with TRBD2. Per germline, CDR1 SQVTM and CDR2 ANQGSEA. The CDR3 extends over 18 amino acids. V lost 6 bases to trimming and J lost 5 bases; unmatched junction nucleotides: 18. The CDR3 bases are TGCAGCGTCTCCTACCCCGGGACTAGCGGGAGTCTGGCCCACGAGCAGTACTTC. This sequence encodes CSVSYPGTSGSLAHEQYF.

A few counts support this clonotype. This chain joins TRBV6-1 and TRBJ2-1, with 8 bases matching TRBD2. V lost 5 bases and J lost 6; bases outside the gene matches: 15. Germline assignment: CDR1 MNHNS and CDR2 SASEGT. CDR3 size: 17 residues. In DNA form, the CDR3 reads TGTGCCAGCAGTCCCCCTTGGCGCGCGGGGGGTATCAATGAGCAGTTCTTC. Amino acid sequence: CASSPPWRAGGINEQFF.